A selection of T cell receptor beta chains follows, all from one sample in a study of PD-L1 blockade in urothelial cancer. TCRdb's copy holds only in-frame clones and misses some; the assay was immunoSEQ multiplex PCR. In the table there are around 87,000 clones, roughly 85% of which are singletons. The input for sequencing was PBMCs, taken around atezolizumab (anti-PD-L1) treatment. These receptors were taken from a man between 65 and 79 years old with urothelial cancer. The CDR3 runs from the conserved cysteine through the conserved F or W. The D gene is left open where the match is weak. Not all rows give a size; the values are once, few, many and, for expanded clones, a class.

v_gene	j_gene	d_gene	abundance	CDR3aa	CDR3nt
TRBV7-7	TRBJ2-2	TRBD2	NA	CASSLGVVGLADTGELFF	TGTGCTAGCAGCTTAGGGGTCGTGGGACTAGCCGACACCGGGGAGCTGTTTTTT
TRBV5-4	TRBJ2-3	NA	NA	CASSFSGSSTDTQYF	TGTGCCAGCAGTTTTTCGGGGTCTAGCACAGATACGCAGTATTTT
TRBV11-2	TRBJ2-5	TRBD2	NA	CASSSITGTSDQETQYF	TGTGCCAGCAGCTCTATCACCGGGACTAGCGACCAAGAGACCCAGTACTTC
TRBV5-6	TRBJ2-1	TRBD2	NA	CASSWTSGGYNEQFF	TGTGCCAGCAGCTGGACTAGCGGGGGTTACAATGAGCAGTTCTTC
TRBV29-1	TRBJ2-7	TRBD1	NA	CSVGTGVYEQYF	TGCAGCGTTGGGACAGGGGTCTACGAGCAGTACTTC
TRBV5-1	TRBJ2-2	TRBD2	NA	CASSTRTSGSSTGELFF	TGCGCCAGCAGCACCCGGACTAGCGGGAGCAGCACCGGGGAGCTGTTTTTT
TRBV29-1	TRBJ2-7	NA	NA	CSVEAPESYEQYF	TGCAGCGTTGAGGCCCCGGAGAGCTACGAGCAGTACTTC
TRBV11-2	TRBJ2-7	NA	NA	CASSREAYEQYF	TGTGCCAGCAGCCGAGAGGCCTACGAGCAGTACTTC
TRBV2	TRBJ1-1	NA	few	CASRGQVEAFF	TGTGCCAGCAGGGGGCAGGTTGAAGCTTTCTTT
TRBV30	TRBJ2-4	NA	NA	CAWSVFGTLAKNIQYF	TGTGCCTGGAGTGTGTTCGGGACACTAGCCAAAAACATTCAGTACTTC
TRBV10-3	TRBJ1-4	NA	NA	CAISPFATNEKLFF	TGTGCCATCAGTCCTTTTGCAACTAATGAAAAACTGTTTTTT
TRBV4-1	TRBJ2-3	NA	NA	CASSQDTAGATDTQYF	TGCGCCAGCAGCCAAGATACGGCAGGGGCCACAGATACGCAGTATTTT
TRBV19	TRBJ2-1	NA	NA	CASSIHRDQDEQFF	TGTGCCAGTAGTATCCACAGGGACCAGGATGAGCAGTTCTTC
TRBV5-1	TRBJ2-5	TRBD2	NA	CASSLLGLASQETQYF	TGCGCCAGCAGCTTGTTGGGACTAGCATCACAAGAGACCCAGTACTTC
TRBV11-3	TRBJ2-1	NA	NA	CASSFRVDEQFF	TGTGCCAGCAGCTTTCGTGTCGATGAGCAGTTCTTC
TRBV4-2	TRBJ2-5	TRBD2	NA	CASSSSGLQETQYF	TGTGCCAGCAGTTCCTCGGGACTACAAGAGACCCAGTACTTC
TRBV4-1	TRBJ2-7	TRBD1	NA	CASSQGGTGSSYEQYF	TGCGCCAGCAGCCAGGGTGGGACAGGGAGCTCCTACGAGCAGTACTTC
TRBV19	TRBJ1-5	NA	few	CASSIAGWGNQPQHF	TGTGCCAGTAGTATCGCCGGGTGGGGCAATCAGCCCCAGCATTTT
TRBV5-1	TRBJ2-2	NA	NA	CASSTPGWEAVMNTGELFF	TGCGCCAGCAGCACCCCGGGTTGGGAAGCGGTGATGAACACCGGGGAGCTGTTTTTT
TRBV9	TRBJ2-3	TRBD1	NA	CASSVEGQGLSTDTQYF	TGTGCCAGCAGCGTAGAGGGACAGGGACTAAGCACAGATACGCAGTATTTT
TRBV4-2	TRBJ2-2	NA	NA	CASSRSDRTGELFF	TGTGCCAGCAGCCGATCCGACAGGACCGGGGAGCTGTTTTTT
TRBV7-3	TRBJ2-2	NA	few	CASSLGGSTGELFF	TGTGCCAGCAGCTTAGGAGGGAGCACCGGGGAGCTGTTTTTT